A single sample is the source of the 20 T cell receptor beta chains below, sequenced in a study of blood T cell repertoires in COVID-19. Here immunoSEQ multiplex PCR was the method, and the copy in TCRdb shows in-frame clones only, minus some. The sample lists 210,000 or so clones, about 90% occurring once. The sequencing sample was made of peripheral blood. These receptors all stem from a man in his forties or fifties with active or convalescent COVID-19.

This clone was picked up one time. The chain employs TRBV6-5 and TRBJ2-3; D may be TRBD2 (5 bases). CDR3 size: 15 residues. Germline V gives CDR1 MNHEY, CDR2 SVGAGI. V was cut by 8 bases and J by 0 bases, with 15 bases left in between. The CDR3 DNA reads TGTGCCAGCCGGCTGGGTCCGGGAAGCACAGATACGCAGTATTTT. Protein product: CASRLGPGSTDTQYF.

This clone appeared once. The chain employs TRBV30 and TRBJ1-1; a possible D gene is TRBD1 (5 bases). This CDR3 comprises 14 residues. Looked up from germline, CDR1 is GTSNPN and CDR2 is SVGIG (reference sequence). The ends were cut back, 0 bases at V and 3 bases at J, with 11 bases in the middle. The CDR3 bases are TGTGCCTGGAGTGTAGACAGTCGGTACACTGAAGCTTTCTTT. Its protein product is CAWSVDSRYTEAFF.

The chain employs TRBV4-1 and TRBJ1-1; a weak D match, TRBD1 (6 bases). The CDR3 totals 13 residues. Trimming took 5 bases from V and 5 from J, leaving 12 bases between them. Germline V gene lookup returns CDR1 MGHRA and CDR2 YSYEKL. Here the CDR3 reads CASSGGARTEAFF. The CDR3 nucleotides read TGCGCCAGCAGCGGGGGCGCGAGGACTGAAGCTTTCTTT.

V and J are TRBV2 and TRBJ1-5, with 8 nucleotides matching TRBD1. V was clipped by 1 base and J by 0 bases; unmatched bases: 5. In germline, CDR1 is SNHLY, CDR2 FYNNEI. The CDR3 spans 17 residues. CDR3 region: CASSEGAGGYSNQPQHF. CDR3 coding DNA: TGTGCCAGCAGTGAAGGGGCAGGGGGCTATAGCAATCAGCCCCAGCATTTT. Full variable domain (rest looked up from reference TRBV2 and TRBJ1-5): EPEVTQTPSHQVTQMGQEVILRCVPISNHLYFYWYRQILGQKVEFLVSFYNNEISEKSEIFDDQFSVERPDGSNFTLKIRSTKLEDSAMYFCASSEGAGGYSNQPQHFGDGTRLSIL.

The chain recombines TRBV7-3 with TRBJ2-1; tentative D call: TRBD1 (6 bases). Germline CDR1 and CDR2: SGHTA and FQGTGA. The CDR3 consists of 16 residues. V was shortened by 4 bases and J by 6 bases, with 19 bases between the two germline ends. The CDR3 spells CASSSDRTRGGNEQFF. CDR3 coding DNA: TGTGCCAGCAGCTCTGACCGGACGAGAGGGGGCAATGAGCAGTTCTTC.

The chain couples TRBV27 to TRBJ2-1; 8 bases are a match to TRBD1. The CDR3 is 13 amino acids. The germline gives CDR1 MNHEY, CDR2 SMNVEV (reference sequence). After removal of 7 bases from V and 9 bases from J, the junction contained 8 bases not matched to a gene. The CDR3 sequence: CASKRQGIAEQFF. DNA for the CDR3: TGTGCCAGCAAAAGACAGGGGATTGCTGAGCAGTTCTTC.

The chain employs TRBV7-3 and TRBJ1-3, with TRBD1 matching 12 bases. V lost 5 bases to trimming and J lost 8 bases; unmatched junction nucleotides: 10. The CDR3 sequence is 16 residues long. The germline V gene has CDR1 SGHTA and CDR2 FQGTGA. DNA of the CDR3: TGTGCCAGCAGCCCTGGGACAGGGGGCGGCCTCGACACCATATATTTT. Its protein product is CASSPGTGGGLDTIYF.

The chain links TRBV3-1 (or the pseudogene TRBV3-2) to TRBJ2-3; 11 bases align to TRBD2. This CDR3 spans 17 amino acids. V shed 4 bases, J shed 0 bases, and the junction held 6 bases outside the gene matches. CDR1 is LGHDT, CDR2 YNNKEL, per germline (reference sequence). CDR3 in amino acids: CASSRGTSGSSTDTQYF. The DNA of the CDR3 is TGTGCCAGCAGCCGGGGGACTAGCGGTTCTAGCACAGATACGCAGTATTTT.

In DNA form, the CDR3 reads TGTGCCAGCAGCTTGGATGGAGGGGATCAGCAGTACTTC. It codes for CASSLDGGDQQYF. This rearrangement joins TRBV7-9 to TRBJ2-7; perhaps TRBD2 as D (6 bases). This CDR3 spans 13 amino acids. The germline V and J ends were trimmed by 3 bases and 8 bases, with 14 bases remaining between them. Per the germline V gene, CDR1 is SEHNR and CDR2 is FQNEAQ (reference sequence).

This clone has just a few counts. The chain recombines TRBV25-1 with TRBJ2-5; D might be TRBD2 (6 bases). Deletions cut 1 base from V and 3 bases from J, with 12 bases between. The length of the CDR3 is 15 residues. Germline V gene data show CDR1 as MGHDK and CDR2 as SYGVNS. The CDR3 loop reads CASSESGRREETQYF. CDR3 DNA: TGTGCCAGCAGTGAATCGGGACGGAGGGAAGAGACCCAGTACTTC.

The V gene is TRBV5-1, the J gene TRBJ2-7, with D hard to call. CDR1 and CDR2 (germline): SGHRS, YFSETQ. Trimming removed 1 base from V and 6 bases from J, with 11 bases in between. The CDR3 contains 13 residues. In nucleotides, the CDR3 is TGCGCCAGCAGCTTGTCGGTTTCTTTCGAGCAGTACTTC. Protein sequence: CASSLSVSFEQYF.

The V and J genes are TRBV2 and TRBJ2-3; weak D call: TRBD2 (6 bases). The CDR3 runs 15 residues. Looked up from germline, CDR1 is SNHLY and CDR2 is FYNNEI. The V and J ends lost 8 bases and 4 bases respectively, with 19 bases between them. The CDR3 sequence is CASSSGRGGSDTQYF. DNA of the CDR3: TGTGCCAGCTCAAGCGGGCGGGGAGGTTCAGATACGCAGTATTTT.

This chain joins TRBV12-3 or TRBV12-4 and TRBJ1-1; 7 bases agree with TRBD1. V shed 7 bases, J shed 4 bases, and the junction held 6 bases outside the gene matches. The CDR3 loop spans 13 amino acids. The CDR3 bases are TGTGCCAGCAAAACAGGGGTGAGCACTGAAGCTTTCTTT. Its translation is CASKTGVSTEAFF.

The V gene is TRBV6-6, the J gene TRBJ2-1; TRBD2 matches at 9 bases. With 4 bases clipped from V and 5 bases from J, the junction kept 6 bases outside the gene matches. The CDR3 is 15 amino acids. In germline, CDR1 is MNHNY, CDR2 SVGAGI (reference sequence). The CDR3 DNA reads as TGTGCCAGCAGTTCCGTAGCGGGAGTCCACAATGAGCAGTTCTTC. Protein sequence: CASSSVAGVHNEQFF.

The chain employs TRBV4-1 and TRBJ2-7, with D unresolved. Trimming cost V 1 base and J 1 base, with 8 bases left between them. The CDR3 length is 14 residues. The germline CDR1 and CDR2 sequences are MGHRA and YSYEKL. CDR3 in DNA: TGCGCCAGCAGCCAAGGACTCGAATCCTACGAGCAGTACTTC. Translation gives CASSQGLESYEQYF.

The V gene is TRBV5-6, the J gene TRBJ2-2; D not resolved. The CDR3 has 15 residues. Looked up from germline, CDR1 is SGHDT and CDR2 is YYEEEE. V lost 2 bases and J 1 base, leaving 9 bases between the germline ends. CDR3 bases: TGTGCCAGCAGCTTTCTAGACCGGAACACCGGGGAGCTGTTTTTT. Amino acids: CASSFLDRNTGELFF.

The genes are TRBV15 and TRBJ2-3; 10 nucleotides agree with TRBD2. The CDR3 totals 16 residues. Germline CDR1 reads LNHNV; CDR2 reads YYDKDF (reference sequence). Trimming took 3 bases from V and 1 from J; bases not matched to a gene: 4. The CDR3 bases are TGTGCCACCAGCAGTCTAGCGGGAGCAGGCACAGATACGCAGTATTTT. Residues: CATSSLAGAGTDTQYF.

V and J are TRBV2 and TRBJ1-6, with 8 nucleotides matching TRBD1. The CDR3 sequence is 15 residues long. Germline V gene lookup returns CDR1 SNHLY and CDR2 FYNNEI. J was trimmed by 9 bases and V by 1 base; bases with no gene match: 5. The DNA for the CDR3 is TGTGCCAGCAGTGAAGGACAGGGGTTGGCTTCACCCCTCCACTTT. It translates to CASSEGQGLASPLHF.

The J gene is TRBJ1-4, the V gene TRBV3-1 (or the pseudogene TRBV3-2), with a possible D match to TRBD1 (6 bases). The CDR3 has 15 amino acids. The germline CDR1 and CDR2 sequences are LGHDT and YNNKEL (reference sequence). Trimming took off 2 bases at V and 8 bases at J, with 15 bases between the two ends. CDR3 in amino acids: CASSQSLGGREKLFF. In nucleotides, the CDR3 is TGTGCCAGCAGCCAATCCCTAGGGGGTAGGGAAAAACTGTTTTTT.

The chain couples TRBV10-3 to TRBJ1-2, with a tentative D call TRBD1 (6 bases). CDR1 ENHRY and CDR2 SYGVKD come from the germline V gene. Trimming took 10 bases from V and 7 from J, leaving 13 bases between them. This CDR3 has 11 residues. CDR3 region: CANSGTTGYTF. DNA of the CDR3: TGTGCCAACTCGGGGACAACTGGCTACACCTTC.